A single sample is the source of the 7 T cell receptor beta chains below, sequenced in a study of blood T cell repertoires in COVID-19 (dated by TCRdb to the early 2020s). Preparation of the library involved the immunoSEQ multiplex PCR assay. What TCRdb holds here is the immuneACCESS table cut down to in-frame rearrangements. Part of the clones is not present; checked against another copy, under half of the missing clones reflect an unresolved V gene, and the others are unexplained. This sample comprises a few hundred thousand clones, around 87% of them detected only once. The ten largest clonotypes hold about 4.5% of the sample. The sequenced sample consisted of PBMCs or T cells enriched from blood (not recorded which). The receptors originated from a young woman with acute COVID-19.

This clone was picked up a small number of times. This chain uses TRBV19 with TRBJ1-3; D possibly corresponds to TRBD1 (5 bases). Trimming took 0 bases from V and 9 from J, leaving 9 bases between them. Germline V gives CDR1 LNHDA, CDR2 SQIVND (reference sequence). This CDR3 region has 13 residues. Here the CDR3 reads CASSIEEGSTIYF. For the CDR3, the DNA is TGTGCCAGTAGTATAGAGGAGGGGAGCACCATATATTTT.

This sequence joins TRBV30 and TRBJ2-1; 10 positions agree with TRBD2. CDR3 size: 15 residues. Germline V gene lookup returns CDR1 GTSNPN and CDR2 SVGIG (reference sequence). The ends lost 0 bases at V and 9 bases at J; junction bases unmatched: 8. DNA for the CDR3: TGTGCCTGGAGTGTAGTACTAGCGGGGACGAGTGAGCAGTTCTTC. Its translation is CAWSVVLAGTSEQFF. The full variable domain, in which reference TRBV30 and TRBJ2-1 provide the parts outside the CDR3, is SQTIHQWPATLVQPVGSPLSLECTVEGTSNPNLYWYRQAAGRGLQLLFYSVGIGQISSEVPQNLSASRPQDRQFILSSKKLLLSDSGFYLCAWSVVLAGTSEQFFGPGTRLTVL.

For the CDR3, the DNA is TGTGCCAGTAGTATGGGCACTGCTACCTACGAGCAGTACTTC. As protein: CASSMGTATYEQYF. The genes are TRBV19 and TRBJ2-7; D remains unclear. Per the germline V gene, CDR1 is LNHDA and CDR2 is SQIVND (reference sequence). The CDR3 has 14 residues. V lost 3 bases to trimming and J lost 2 bases, with 11 bases between them.

The chain is built from TRBV7-9 and TRBJ1-2; D is unresolved. The CDR3 consists of 12 residues. Trimming pared 5 bases from V and 4 bases from J, leaving 8 bases between. Germline CDR1 is SEHNR and CDR2 is FQNEAQ (reference sequence). The CDR3 protein is CASSSTVYGYTF. In DNA, the CDR3 is TGTGCCAGCAGCAGTACAGTCTATGGCTACACCTTC.

Regarding this clone: This CDR3 is also generated by other DNA sequences in the sample. The CDR3 reads CASSLTTGNEQYF. DNA of the CDR3: TGCGCCAGCAGCTTGACGACAGGGAACGAGCAGTACTTC. The chain has TRBV5-1 and TRBJ2-7; 7 bases are a match to TRBD1. Germline V gene data show CDR1 as SGHRS and CDR2 as YFSETQ. J was trimmed by 5 bases and V by 1 base; bases with no gene match: 3. The CDR3 consists of 13 residues.

This clone was counted a few times. The rearrangement links TRBV24-1 to TRBJ2-3, with TRBD1 matching 12 bases. Germline V gives CDR1 KGHDR, CDR2 SFDVKD. Trimming took 3 bases from V and 3 from J; bases not matched to a gene: 12. This CDR3 comprises 19 residues. For the CDR3, the DNA is TGTGCCACCAGTGATCCTCGGGACAGGGGGCGGGTGGTGACAGATACGCAGTATTTT. Protein sequence: CATSDPRDRGRVVTDTQYF.

The V and J genes are TRBV6-1 and TRBJ2-7; possibly TRBD2 for D (5 bases). CDR1 and CDR2 from the germline V gene are MNHNS and SASEGT. Between the trimmed V and J ends, which lost 3 bases and 7 bases, there was a span of 16 bases. There are 14 residues in the CDR3. The CDR3: CASSEKGDRGEQYF. In nucleotides, the CDR3 is TGTGCCAGCAGTGAGAAGGGAGACCGCGGAGAGCAGTACTTC.